This T cell receptor (beta chain) was obtained from a study of human T cells and chemical hapten exposure. Study overall: Patients, mostly women, had alopecia areata, alopecia totalis or alopecia universalis. Study conclusions and caveats: Expanded TCRs showed more large CDR3 clusters than pre-sensitization or healthy control sets. TCRs above 1 in 1000 frequency stayed constant with DPC sensitization.

The time point: patch test 1, 2 weeks after DPC sensitization. Specified treatment: therapeutic diphenylcyclopropenone sensitization with weekly scalp DPC. This clonotype appeared a few times. Its target is not known. A single record per CDR3 protein comes from TCRdb applying MiXCR to the RACE reads. The sample shows around 300,000 distinct CDR3 sequences, about 7% of them seen only once. Germline CDR1 reads MNHEY; CDR2 reads SMNVEV (reference sequence). V gave up 9 bases and J gave up 0 bases, with 15 bases separating them. This CDR3 has 14 residues. Sequencing used whole blood, obtained in connection with sensitization to the hapten diphenylcyclopropenone (DPC). This chain uses TRBV27 with TRBJ2-7; D may be TRBD1 or TRBD2 (6 bases each). The clonotype was recovered from a woman under 30 with alopecia areata. Some clones in this sample may be carry-over from other donors' samples. The CDR3 sequence: CASAGQTSSYEQYF. The CDR3, as DNA: TGTGCCAGTGCGGGACAAACGAGCTCCTACGAGCAGTACTTC.